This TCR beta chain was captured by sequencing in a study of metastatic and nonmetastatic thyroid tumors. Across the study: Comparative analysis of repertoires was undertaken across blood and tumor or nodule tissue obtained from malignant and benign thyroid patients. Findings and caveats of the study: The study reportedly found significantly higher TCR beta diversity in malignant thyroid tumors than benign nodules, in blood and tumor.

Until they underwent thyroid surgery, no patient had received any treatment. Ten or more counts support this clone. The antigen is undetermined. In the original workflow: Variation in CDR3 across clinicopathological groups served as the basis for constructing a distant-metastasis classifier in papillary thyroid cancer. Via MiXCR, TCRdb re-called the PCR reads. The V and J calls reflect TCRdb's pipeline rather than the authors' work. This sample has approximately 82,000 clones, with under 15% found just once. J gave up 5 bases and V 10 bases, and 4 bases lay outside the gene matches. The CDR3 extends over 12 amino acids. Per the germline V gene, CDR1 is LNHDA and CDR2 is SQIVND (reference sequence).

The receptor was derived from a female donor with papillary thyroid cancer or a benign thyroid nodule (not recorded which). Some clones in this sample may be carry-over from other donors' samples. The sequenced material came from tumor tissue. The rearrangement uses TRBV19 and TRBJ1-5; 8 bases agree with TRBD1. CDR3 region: CATGQGDQPQHF. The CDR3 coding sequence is TGTGCCACCGGACAGGGTGATCAGCCCCAGCATTTT.